The TCR beta chain under discussion was sequenced for a study of OX40 agonist ivuxolimab in advanced cancers. With regard to this clone: Its specificity is unknown.

Sequencing used immunoSEQ multiplex PCR; TCRdb keeps in-frame clones, though not all of them. The table shows roughly 50,000 clones, with roughly 86% occurring only once. With 5 bases removed from V and 3 bases from J, the gap between germline ends came to 11 bases. Germline lookup yields CDR1 SGHTA and CDR2 FQGNSA. The CDR3 is made up of 14 amino acids. Overall study findings and caveats: Several nonresponders also turned out to have low normalized T-cell clonal expansion.

This TCR was sampled from an adult with an advanced solid tumor such as melanoma, head and neck, liver or kidney cancer. Sequenced here: CD4+ or CD8+ T cells sorted from blood, sampled in a trial of the OX40 agonist ivuxolimab. The rearrangement joins TRBV7-2 to TRBJ2-1; no clear D gene. CDR3 DNA sequence: TGTGCCAGCAGCCCCCGTCTAGACTACAATGAGCAGTTCTTC. Its translation: CASSPRLDYNEQFF.